This T cell receptor beta chain derives from a study of CD8+ T cells in alopecia areata. This clone was counted only a few times. The CDR3 has 16 residues. From germline, CDR1 is SGHRS and CDR2 YFSETQ. The V gene lost 3 bases and the J gene lost 4 bases, with 19 bases spanning the gap. In each case, RNA was isolated and then reverse transcribed into cDNA as the sequencing template. The repertoire was sequenced with immunoSEQ multiplex PCR; TCRdb's copy has only in-frame clones and lacks some. The table includes about 200,000 clones, approximately 38% detected once. As for treatment: oral pan-JAK inhibitor, 5-10 mg twice daily.

Sequenced material: CD4+ T cells sorted from blood, taken around week 31, from a patient treated with tofacitinib. The rearrangement joins TRBV5-1 to TRBJ1-1, with no clear D. This TCR was recovered from a human donor with alopecia areata. In DNA, the CDR3 is TGCGCCAGCAGCTACGGGAGGTACGATGTGAGCACTGAAGCTTTCTTT. Encoded protein: CASSYGRYDVSTEAFF.